The rows below give T cell receptor beta chains drawn from one sample of a study of circulating CD8 cells and anti-PD-1 response in melanoma. Each CDR3 protein gets one entry after TCRdb re-called the reads with MiXCR. The data contain about 1,600 distinct CDR3 sequences, about 9.3% of them singletons. Sample: CD8+ T cells from PBMCs, taken at baseline or after one month of anti-PD-1 therapy (not recorded which). Receptors originate from a human donor with melanoma. The CDR3 runs from the conserved cysteine through the conserved F or W. Only some rows state a clone size, as once, few, many or a class for expanded clones.

clone size: -
V gene: TRBV27
J gene: TRBJ2-7
CDR3 length: 12
CDR3 protein: CASSLGGPKQYF

clone size: medium-sized
V gene: TRBV28
J gene: TRBJ2-2
CDR3 length: 14
CDR3 protein: CASSFPELGGELFF

clone size: medium-sized
V gene: TRBV6-1
J gene: TRBJ1-5
CDR3 length: 14
CDR3 protein: CATTVGAFNQPQHF

clone size: few
V gene: TRBV7-2
J gene: TRBJ2-7
CDR3 length: 15
CDR3 protein: CASSLAASGSYEQYF

clone size: few
V gene: TRBV3-1
J gene: TRBJ1-2
CDR3 length: 14
CDR3 protein: CASSPRDLDYGYTF

clone size: -
V gene: TRBV19
J gene: TRBJ2-7
CDR3 length: 16
CDR3 protein: CASSIAADGGNYEQYF

clone size: -
V gene: TRBV19
J gene: TRBJ2-7
CDR3 length: 14
CDR3 protein: CASSIHRGDYEQYF

clone size: medium-sized
V gene: TRBV29-1
J gene: TRBJ2-3
CDR3 length: 14
CDR3 protein: CSPERREVTDTQYF

clone size: large
V gene: TRBV5-4
J gene: TRBJ2-3
CDR3 length: 15
CDR3 protein: CASSFSGGSTDTQYF

clone size: large
V gene: TRBV5-6
J gene: TRBJ1-1
CDR3 length: 16
CDR3 protein: CASSLAGDSLDTEAFF

clone size: few
V gene: TRBV6-1
J gene: TRBJ2-3
CDR3 length: 15
CDR3 protein: CASSENWGGADTQYF

clone size: -
V gene: TRBV7-6
J gene: TRBJ2-3
CDR3 length: 14
CDR3 protein: CASSLMAGQDTQYF

clone size: medium-sized
V gene: TRBV19
J gene: TRBJ1-2
CDR3 length: 14
CDR3 protein: CASSIGHFNYGYTF